This is a list of T cell receptor beta chains from one sample in a study of a mutant IDH1 vaccine in newly diagnosed glioma. Antigen specificity for these receptors is unknown. Clones were read by immunoSEQ multiplex PCR, and TCRdb kept only the in-frame ones, dropping some. The sample contains 50,000 to 65,000 clones, 91% of which appear only once. Sequencing used PBMCs, obtained from a glioma patient whose treatment included an IDH1 peptide vaccine. Every receptor here comes from a man in his fifties with glioma. CDR3s include the opening cysteine and the closing phenylalanine or tryptophan. The D gene is left open where the match is weak. The size of a clone is reported for some rows only, either as once, few or many, or as a class for expanded clones.

clone size	CDR3 length	V gene	D gene	J gene	CDR3 protein	CDR3 DNA
once	16	TRBV6-5	TRBD1	TRBJ2-7	CAGSYQTGSVATEQYF	TGTGCCGGCAGTTACCAGACAGGGTCCGTAGCCACCGAGCAGTACTTC
NA	14	TRBV6-5	NA	TRBJ1-1	CASSYLRGNTEAFF	TGTGCCAGCAGTTACTTACGGGGGAACACTGAAGCTTTCTTT
NA	15	TRBV15	TRBD1	TRBJ1-5	CATSTRGMSNQPQHF	TGTGCCACCAGCACCAGGGGGATGAGCAATCAGCCCCAGCATTTT
NA	14	TRBV2	NA	TRBJ2-7	CASSEAQYFYEQYF	TGTGCCAGCAGTGAAGCACAGTATTTCTACGAGCAGTACTTC
NA	14	TRBV30	NA	TRBJ1-1	CAWSGGFPNTEAFF	TGTGCCTGGAGCGGGGGGTTCCCGAACACTGAAGCTTTCTTT
NA	12	TRBV30	TRBD2	TRBJ2-7	CAWSSGGYEQYF	TGTGCCTGGAGTTCGGGAGGATACGAGCAGTACTTC
NA	14	TRBV28	TRBD1	TRBJ1-1	CASSPTGDNTEAFF	TGTGCCAGCAGTCCAACAGGGGACAACACTGAAGCTTTCTTT
NA	13	TRBV10-3	NA	TRBJ2-5	CAISPGQQETQYF	TGTGCCATCAGTCCCGGCCAGCAAGAGACCCAGTACTTC
NA	12	TRBV6-5	TRBD1	TRBJ1-2	CASSSQGYGYTF	TGTGCCAGCAGTTCACAGGGGTATGGCTACACCTTC
NA	17	TRBV28	TRBD2	TRBJ2-1	CASSPTSGSYSYNEQFF	TGTGCCAGCAGCCCAACTAGCGGGAGTTATTCCTACAATGAGCAGTTCTTC
NA	15	TRBV5-4	TRBD1	TRBJ1-2	CASSTSGTARNGYTF	TGTGCCAGCAGCACCTCCGGGACAGCAAGAAATGGCTACACCTTC
once	13	TRBV5-4	NA	TRBJ2-5	CASSLVREETQYF	TGTGCCAGCAGCTTGGTGAGGGAAGAGACCCAGTACTTC
once	14	TRBV19	TRBD1	TRBJ1-4	CASSGRQGSEKLFF	TGTGCCAGTAGTGGCCGACAGGGATCCGAAAAACTGTTTTTT
once	13	TRBV6-5	TRBD1	TRBJ2-5	CASSRTGKETQYF	TGTGCCAGCAGTCGGACAGGGAAGGAGACCCAGTACTTC
NA	20	TRBV4-2	TRBD2	TRBJ2-1	CASSQVFLAGGPSSYNEQFF	TGTGCCAGCAGCCAAGTTTTCCTAGCGGGGGGGCCTAGTTCGTACAATGAGCAGTTCTTC
NA	14	TRBV10-1	TRBD1	TRBJ2-7	CASSEGQGPYEQYF	TGCGCCAGCAGTGAGGGACAGGGGCCCTACGAGCAGTACTTC
NA	13	TRBV6-6	TRBD1	TRBJ1-1	CASRRTGVTEAFF	TGTGCCAGCAGGCGGACAGGGGTCACTGAAGCTTTCTTT
NA	15	TRBV19	NA	TRBJ2-7	CASTQGARGLYEQYF	TGTGCCAGTACCCAAGGGGCCAGGGGCCTATACGAGCAGTACTTC
NA	15	TRBV5-4	NA	TRBJ2-7	CASSLGRQRGYEQYF	TGTGCCAGCAGCTTGGGACGTCAACGGGGCTACGAGCAGTACTTC
NA	17	TRBV7-9	NA	TRBJ1-3	CASSLAELKSSGNTIYF	TGTGCCAGCAGCTTAGCGGAACTGAAGTCCTCTGGAAACACCATATATTTT
NA	16	TRBV9	NA	TRBJ1-2	CASSVAVGQGQFGYTF	TGTGCCAGCAGCGTAGCTGTCGGACAAGGGCAGTTCGGCTACACCTTC
once	15	TRBV6-5	NA	TRBJ1-3	CASSLGQSPGNTIYF	TGTGCCAGCAGCCTCGGACAGTCACCTGGAAACACCATATATTTT
NA	14	TRBV7-6	NA	TRBJ2-7	CASAAGPQGDEQYF	TGTGCCAGCGCCGCGGGACCTCAGGGCGACGAGCAGTACTTC
NA	15	TRBV6-1	TRBD2	TRBJ2-7	CASVGLAGAGYEQYF	TGTGCCAGCGTCGGACTAGCGGGAGCAGGGTACGAGCAGTACTTC
NA	14	TRBV5-4	TRBD1	TRBJ2-2	CASTPRQGPGELFF	TGTGCCAGCACTCCCCGACAGGGTCCCGGGGAGCTGTTTTTT
NA	14	TRBV6-5	NA	TRBJ1-2	CASSPPMAPHGYTF	TGTGCCAGCAGTCCCCCCATGGCCCCCCATGGCTACACCTTC
NA	15	TRBV16	NA	TRBJ2-7	CASSQSGTGVIDQYF	TGTGCCAGCAGCCAATCTGGGACCGGGGTCATCGACCAGTACTTC
once	15	TRBV7-9	NA	TRBJ2-5	CASSPQSGFQETQYF	TGTGCCAGCAGCCCCCAATCGGGGTTCCAAGAGACCCAGTACTTC
NA	15	TRBV27	NA	TRBJ1-4	CASSYLGITNEKLFF	TGTGCCAGCAGTTACTTAGGGATTACTAATGAAAAACTGTTTTTT
NA	16	TRBV5-4	TRBD2	TRBJ2-7	CASSPRTSGGAYEQYF	TGTGCCAGCAGCCCTCGGACTAGCGGGGGGGCCTACGAGCAGTACTTC
NA	15	TRBV5-1	NA	TRBJ1-2	CASSPEAREGYGYTF	TGCGCCAGCAGCCCGGAGGCCAGGGAGGGCTATGGCTACACCTTC
NA	15	TRBV28	NA	TRBJ1-5	CASSRAGITNQPQHF	TGTGCCAGCAGCCGAGCAGGGATAACCAATCAGCCCCAGCATTTT
NA	14	TRBV6-5	NA	TRBJ2-2	CASRVRASAGELFF	TGTGCCAGCAGAGTCCGGGCTAGCGCCGGGGAGCTGTTTTTT
NA	14	TRBV19	TRBD1	TRBJ1-2	CASIPGQGDYGYTF	TGTGCCAGTATCCCCGGGCAGGGGGACTATGGCTACACCTTC
NA	18	TRBV11-3	TRBD2	TRBJ2-3	CASSRGTGGDSSTDTQYF	TGTGCCAGCAGCCGTGGGACGGGGGGAGATTCTAGCACAGATACGCAGTATTTT
NA	16	TRBV14	TRBD1	TRBJ2-3	CASSQLRTGPTDTQYF	TGTGCCAGCAGCCAACTCCGGACAGGGCCCACAGATACGCAGTATTTT
NA	16	TRBV6-6	NA	TRBJ2-2	CASSYLAFVDTGELFF	TGTGCCAGCAGTTATCTTGCGTTCGTGGACACCGGGGAGCTGTTTTTT
NA	16	TRBV7-2	TRBD1	TRBJ1-2	CASSFDRERRGYGYTF	TGTGCCAGCAGCTTCGACAGGGAGAGAAGAGGCTATGGCTACACCTTC
once	15	TRBV4-1	NA	TRBJ2-7	CASSQGNSGSYEQYF	TGCGCCAGCAGCCAAGGGAATAGCGGATCCTACGAGCAGTACTTC
NA	15	TRBV6-5	TRBD1	TRBJ2-1	CASSRRTGFYNEQFF	TGTGCCAGCAGCCGCAGGACAGGTTTTTACAATGAGCAGTTCTTC
NA	17	TRBV11-1	NA	TRBJ2-7	CASSLDRDGYFSYEQYF	TGTGCCAGCAGCTTAGATAGGGACGGCTACTTCTCCTACGAGCAGTACTTC
once	12	TRBV30	NA	TRBJ2-7	CAWRDSSYEQYF	TGTGCCTGGAGAGACAGCTCCTACGAGCAGTACTTC
NA	13	TRBV7-9	NA	TRBJ1-2	CASSFGTPYGYTF	TGTGCCAGCAGCTTCGGGACACCCTATGGCTACACCTTC
NA	19	TRBV19	TRBD1	TRBJ2-7	CASSIGWGQSEASAAEQYF	TGTGCCAGTAGTATAGGGTGGGGACAGTCGGAGGCGTCGGCGGCGGAGCAGTACTTC
once	13	TRBV19	NA	TRBJ1-5	CASSPGPGDTQHF	TGTGCCAGTAGTCCGGGACCCGGGGACACCCAGCATTTT
NA	15	TRBV5-1	TRBD2	TRBJ2-1	CASSAWTSSNNEQFF	TGCGCCAGCAGCGCCTGGACTAGCAGTAACAATGAGCAGTTCTTC
NA	13	TRBV5-1	TRBD1	TRBJ2-7	CASSLGDRAEQYF	TGCGCCAGCAGCTTGGGGGACAGGGCCGAGCAGTACTTC